The 5 T cell receptor beta chains listed next were all sequenced from one sample in a study of T-cell memory formation after mild COVID-19. TCRdb fed the 5' RACE reads into MiXCR, producing one record per CDR3 protein. The sample contains about 190,000 distinct CDR3 sequences, under 30% of which appear only once. Sequencing was carried out using PBMCs or a T cell subset sorted from them (not recorded which). All receptors come from an adult woman who had mild COVID-19 (a few samples of this study predate the infection). Cell type and time point are not known.

The rearrangement uses TRBV5-1 and TRBJ2-7; TRBD1 aligns across 10 bases. Trimming removed 9 bases from V and 7 bases from J; junction bases left unmatched: 13. CDR3 length: 14 amino acids. Germline V gives CDR1 SGHRS, CDR2 YFSETQ. The CDR3, as DNA: TGCGCCACCCAACCGGGACAGGGGTTTTCGGAGCAGTACTTC. It codes for CATQPGQGFSEQYF.

In this sample, this clonotype turned up a few times. This chain connects TRBV7-2 to TRBJ2-3; D may be TRBD1 (7 bases). Germline V gene sequence: CDR1 SGHTA, CDR2 FQGNSA. The CDR3 sequence is 14 residues long. Trimming stripped 2 bases from V and 5 bases from J, with 11 bases between. The CDR3, as DNA: TGTGCCAGCAGCTTACGGAGGGGGCAAGATACGCAGTATTTT. As protein: CASSLRRGQDTQYF.

The rearrangement uses TRBV20-1 and TRBJ1-1, with a tentative D call TRBD1 (5 bases). The CDR3 extends over 12 amino acids. Per germline, CDR1 DFQATT and CDR2 SNEGSKA (reference sequence). With 4 bases removed from V and 5 bases from J, the gap between germline ends came to 11 bases. The CDR3 bases are TGCAGTGCTACATCAGGGTTTACTGAAGCTTTCTTT. This sequence encodes CSATSGFTEAFF.

This clonotype turned up a few times. The CDR3 sequence: CASSKPGKNTGELFF. In DNA form, the CDR3 reads TGTGCCAGCAGCAAACCTGGGAAGAACACCGGGGAGCTGTTTTTT. The chain carries TRBV21-1 and TRBJ2-2. TRBV21-1 is described as a pseudogene. CDR3 length equals 15 residues.

CDR3: CASSVSDRVAGEQYF. The CDR3 DNA is TGTGCCAGCAGCGTTTCAGACAGGGTAGCTGGGGAGCAGTACTTC. The V call is TRBV9, the J call TRBJ2-7, with 7 bases lining up with TRBD1. Germline lookup yields CDR1 SGDLS and CDR2 YYNGEE. The CDR3 contains 15 residues. The J segment lost 7 bases and the V segment lost 2 bases, leaving 12 bases of the junction unmatched.